A single sample gave rise to the 30 T cell receptor beta chains below, sequenced in a study of identical twins. TCRdb reprocessed the 5' RACE reads with MiXCR, giving one entry per CDR3 protein. Among a few hundred thousand distinct CDR3 sequences listed, around 9.6% were seen once. Another study also made use of these data, one on yellow fever vaccine responses in identical twins.

Sequenced sample: PBMCs. The receptors shown here come from a woman under 30 in good health.

This clonotype was seen many times. This chain uses TRBV12-3 or TRBV12-4 with TRBJ1-1; TRBD1 matches 10 bases. The CDR3 sequence is 12 residues long. Trimming took 7 bases from V and 11 from J; bases not matched to a gene: 7. CDR3 residues: CASNKMDRGAFF. CDR3 DNA sequence: TGTGCCAGCAACAAAATGGACAGGGGGGCTTTCTTT.

This clonotype has more than one count but fewer than ten. This chain joins TRBV12-3 or TRBV12-4 and TRBJ2-7, with TRBD1 identical over 7 bases. This CDR3 region has 12 residues. V trimming: 5 bases; J trimming: 7 bases; junction bases outside the gene matches: 5. The CDR3 reads CASSRQGLEQYF. As DNA, the CDR3 is TGTGCCAGCAGTCGACAGGGTTTGGAGCAGTACTTC.

This clonotype was observed at least ten times. The V gene is TRBV11-1, the J gene TRBJ2-3; D call uncertain. V was shortened by 5 bases and J by 5 bases, with 11 bases between the two germline ends. From germline, CDR1 is SGHAT and CDR2 FQDESV (reference sequence). This CDR3 spans 13 amino acids. The CDR3 region has the DNA TGTGCCAGCAGCCCCAGACCGGGAGATACGCAGTATTTT. It yields the protein CASSPRPGDTQYF. The full variable domain, completed using reference TRBV11-1 and TRBJ2-3, is EAEVAQSPRYKITEKSQAVAFWCDPISGHATLYWYRQILGQGPELLVQFQDESVVDDSQLPKDRFSAERLKGVDSTLKIQPAELGDSAMYLCASSPRPGDTQYFGPGTRLTVL.

This sequence joins TRBV15 and TRBJ2-7, with D possibly matching TRBD2 (6 bases). V was cut by 1 base and J by 6 bases, with 19 bases left in between. Germline assignment: CDR1 LNHNV and CDR2 YYDKDF (reference sequence). This CDR3 comprises 16 residues. This CDR3 reads CATSRGSGTPLSEQYF. The CDR3 DNA follows: TGTGCCACCAGCAGAGGTTCCGGGACTCCTCTCTCCGAGCAGTACTTC.

This clonotype was observed a few times. The chain employs TRBV12-3 or TRBV12-4 and TRBJ1-3; D may be TRBD1 (5 bases). V was shortened by 5 bases and J by 0 bases, with 14 bases between the two germline ends. This CDR3 region has 16 residues. For the CDR3, the DNA is TGTGCCAGCAGTCCGGGGGGACTAAGCTCTGGAAACACCATATATTTT. It codes for CASSPGGLSSGNTIYF.

Only a few counts were recorded for this clonotype. In DNA, the CDR3 is TGTGCCAGCAGGAAAGACAGGCAGACCGGGGAGCTGTTTTTT. Translation gives CASRKDRQTGELFF. The chain couples TRBV6-1 to TRBJ2-2; tentative D call: TRBD1 (6 bases). In germline, CDR1 is MNHNS, CDR2 SASEGT. Trimming removed 6 bases from V and 5 bases from J, with 13 bases in between. The CDR3 is 14 amino acids.

This clonotype was counted a few times. The CDR3 is CSARYRVGGYTF. As DNA, the CDR3 is TGCAGTGCTAGATACAGGGTGGGAGGCTACACCTTC. The V call is TRBV20-1, the J call TRBJ1-2, with D tentatively TRBD1 (6 bases). Trimming stripped 2 bases from V and 8 bases from J, with 12 bases between. Germline V gene lookup returns CDR1 DFQATT and CDR2 SNEGSKA (reference sequence). The CDR3 runs to 12 residues.

This clonotype was seen ten or more times. The chain uses TRBV28 and TRBJ2-7; D is perhaps TRBD2 (5 bases). This CDR3 spans 11 amino acids. In germline, CDR1 is MDHEN, CDR2 SYDVKM. The ends were cut back, 6 bases at V and 5 bases at J, with 8 bases in the middle. CDR3 loop: CASREADEQYF. CDR3 bases: TGTGCCAGCAGGGAGGCCGACGAGCAGTACTTC.

This chain joins TRBV6-1 and TRBJ1-4; D is ambiguous. V shed 2 bases and J shed 7 bases, with 11 bases lying between them. This CDR3 spans 14 amino acids. Germline loops: CDR1 MNHNS, CDR2 SASEGT. This chain's CDR3 is CASSEIGLGEKLFF. The CDR3 bases are TGTGCCAGCAGTGAAATCGGATTGGGTGAAAAACTGTTTTTT.

The CDR3 DNA reads as TGTGCCACCAGTGATTTGCCGAATGAGCGGGGTTGGGAGACCCAGTACTTC. Translated, it gives CATSDLPNERGWETQYF. The J gene is TRBJ2-5, the V gene TRBV24-1; 7 bases map to TRBD2. Trimming at V came to 0 bases and at J to 5 bases, leaving 11 bases not matched to a gene. Germline V gene data show CDR1 as KGHDR and CDR2 as SFDVKD. CDR3 length equals 17 residues.

V gene TRBV6-2 or TRBV6-3 combines with J gene TRBJ2-7; 7 bases match TRBD1. The CDR3 extends over 16 amino acids. The germline CDR1 and CDR2 sequences are MNHEY and SVGEGT. V was pared by 5 bases and J by 3 bases, with 13 bases of the junction left unmatched. CDR3 sequence: CASSTPTGVLVYEQYF. CDR3 bases: TGTGCCAGCAGTACCCCAACAGGGGTTCTGGTCTACGAGCAGTACTTC.

This clonotype came up a few times. The chain joins TRBV28 to TRBJ2-5; perhaps D is TRBD1 or TRBD2 (5 bases each). This CDR3 region has 13 residues. Trimming took off 8 bases at V and 2 bases at J, with 12 bases between the two ends. Germline V gives CDR1 MDHEN, CDR2 SYDVKM. The CDR3 DNA is TGTGCCAGCGGGGACGGGAATCAAGAGACCCAGTACTTC. This translates into CASGDGNQETQYF. Combining the CDR3 with reference TRBV28 and TRBJ2-5 gives the whole variable domain DVKVTQSSRYLVKRTGEKVFLECVQDMDHENMFWYRQDPGLGLRLIYFSYDVKMKEKGDIPEGYSVSREKKERFSLILESASTNQTSMYLCASGDGNQETQYFGPGTRLLVL.

As to this clonotype: Its ends do not fully match the called genes, so a read error is possible. The chain recombines TRBV29-1 with TRBJ2-7; 9 nucleotides match TRBD1. Germline lookup yields CDR1 SQVTM and CDR2 ANQGSEA. The CDR3 covers 12 residues. CDR3 bases: TGCAGCGTCGAAGTAGACAGGGGGGCTTTGTACTTC. Protein: CSVEVDRGALYF.

The sample holds many counts of this clonotype. The chain recombines TRBV12-3 or TRBV12-4 with TRBJ1-6, with 9 bases matching TRBD1. The CDR3 totals 13 residues. Trimming at V came to 7 bases and at J to 13 bases, leaving 8 bases not matched to a gene. The CDR3 reads CASTLGGTGPLHF. CDR3 bases: TGTGCCAGCACCCTGGGCGGGACAGGGCCCCTCCACTTT.

This clonotype was counted only a few times. The chain has TRBV5-1 and TRBJ2-7; 10 bases fit TRBD1. CDR1 SGHRS and CDR2 YFSETQ come from the germline V gene. V was pared by 0 bases and J by 6 bases, with 9 bases of the junction left unmatched. The CDR3 covers 16 residues. Here the CDR3 DNA reads TGCGCCAGCAGCTTGGGAGCTGGGACAGGGGTCTCCGAGCAGTACTTC. Protein product: CASSLGAGTGVSEQYF.

V usage is TRBV20-1 and J usage is TRBJ2-7; tentative D call: TRBD2 (6 bases). The germline V and J ends were trimmed by 6 bases and 7 bases, with 13 bases remaining between them. The length of the CDR3 is 11 residues. Germline CDR1 is DFQATT and CDR2 is SNEGSKA (reference sequence). This CDR3 is CSANWGEEQYF. DNA of the CDR3: TGCAGTGCGAACTGGGGGGAGGAGCAGTACTTC.

This clonotype came up a few times. The rearrangement uses TRBV29-1 and TRBJ2-1, with 8 bases lining up with TRBD2. Unmatched junction bases numbered 13, after V lost 0 bases and J lost 6 bases. Looked up from germline, CDR1 is SQVTM and CDR2 is ANQGSEA. The CDR3 is 17 amino acids. The CDR3 nucleotides read TGCAGCGTTGAAGAGGTTAGGGGACGGCTAGCGGGCAATGAGCAGTTCTTC. Amino acid sequence: CSVEEVRGRLAGNEQFF.

This clonotype was counted a few times. This chain uses TRBV11-2 with TRBJ2-3, with D perhaps given as TRBD1 or TRBD2 (5 bases each). The germline CDR1 and CDR2 sequences are SGHAT and FQNNGV. The V end lost 4 bases, the J end lost 4 bases, and 9 bases lay between the germline ends. This CDR3 comprises 13 residues. The DNA of the CDR3 is TGTGCCAGCAGCTCTAGGGACCCAGATACGCAGTATTTT. Translation: CASSSRDPDTQYF.

Only a few counts were recorded for this clonotype. The chain uses TRBV20-1 and TRBJ2-3, with 8 positions matching TRBD1. CDR1 and CDR2 from the germline V gene are DFQATT and SNEGSKA (reference sequence). This CDR3 contains 16 residues. V lost 1 base to trimming and J lost 4 bases; unmatched junction nucleotides: 10. CDR3 bases: TGCAGTGCTAGAGGCGGACAGGGCTCTTGGTCAGATACGCAGTATTTT. It translates to CSARGGQGSWSDTQYF.

This clonotype has a count of ten or more. The chain has TRBV6-2 or TRBV6-3 and TRBJ2-5, with D perhaps being TRBD1 or TRBD2 (5 bases each). The CDR3 is made up of 12 amino acids. V lost 3 bases and J lost 4, with 6 bases in between. The germline gives CDR1 MNHEY, CDR2 SVGEGT. CDR3 amino acids: CASSYGGETQYF. In DNA, the CDR3 is TGTGCCAGCAGTTATGGGGGAGAGACCCAGTACTTC.

In its sample, this clonotype was seen a few times. The chain combines TRBV29-1 with TRBJ1-2; D is unresolved. CDR1 is SQVTM, CDR2 ANQGSEA, per germline. V shed 2 bases and J shed 0 bases, with 7 bases lying between them. CDR3 length: 13 residues. CDR3: CSVEKRTNYGYTF. The CDR3 region has the DNA TGCAGCGTTGAAAAGAGAACTAACTATGGCTACACCTTC.

V and J are TRBV5-1 and TRBJ2-3; 8 bases line up with TRBD1. Germline trimming cut 0 bases from V and 2 bases from J; bases unmatched to any gene: 5. Germline CDR1 SGHRS, CDR2 YFSETQ. The length of the CDR3 is 16 residues. CDR3 residues: CASSLARTGNTDTQYF. CDR3 DNA: TGCGCCAGCAGCTTGGCAAGGACAGGGAACACAGATACGCAGTATTTT.

This clonotype occurred a few times. In nucleotides, the CDR3 is TGTGCCAGCAGTTCAGGGGTCGATACGCAGTATTTT. Residues: CASSSGVDTQYF. The chain uses TRBV6-6 and TRBJ2-3; D possibly corresponds to TRBD1 (6 bases). Trimming took 4 bases from V and 6 from J, leaving 8 bases between them. This CDR3 contains 12 residues. Germline V gene lookup returns CDR1 MNHNY and CDR2 SVGAGI (reference sequence).

At least ten counts were recorded for this clonotype. This sequence joins TRBV12-3 or TRBV12-4 and TRBJ2-7; 8 bases are shared with TRBD1. The CDR3 extends over 15 amino acids. V dropped 7 bases and J dropped 3; count of bases not matched to a gene: 11. The CDR3 loop reads CASKPLGQGFYEQYF. The DNA of the CDR3 is TGTGCCAGCAAACCTCTTGGACAGGGATTCTACGAGCAGTACTTC.

This clonotype was recorded at least ten times. The V gene is TRBV12-3 or TRBV12-4, the J gene TRBJ2-1, with TRBD2 identical over 15 bases. V shed 6 bases, J shed 7 bases, and the junction held 4 bases outside the gene matches. The CDR3 runs 15 residues. CDR3 nucleotides: TGTGCCAGCAGCACGGGACTAGCGGGGGGTAATGAGCAGTTCTTC. Its translation is CASSTGLAGGNEQFF.

This clonotype was observed at least ten times. The J gene is TRBJ2-5, the V gene TRBV5-1, with 8 bases aligning to TRBD1. The length of the CDR3 is 14 residues. CDR1 and CDR2 from the germline V gene are SGHRS and YFSETQ. V trimming: 5 bases; J trimming: 0 bases; junction bases outside the gene matches: 3. Written as DNA, the CDR3 is TGCGCCAGCAGTACGACAGGGGACCAAGAGACCCAGTACTTC. The encoded protein is CASSTTGDQETQYF.

This clonotype was seen ten or more times. CDR3 bases: TGCAGTGCTACTCCCTGGGACTCCCCGGCCTCCTACGAGCAGTACTTC. Translating it yields CSATPWDSPASYEQYF. The genes are TRBV20-1 and TRBJ2-7, with D tentatively TRBD2 (6 bases). CDR1 and CDR2 from the germline V gene are DFQATT and SNEGSKA (reference sequence). The germline V and J ends were trimmed by 4 bases and 0 bases, with 19 bases remaining between them. There are 16 residues in the CDR3.

The chain links TRBV29-1 to TRBJ1-2; D perhaps matches TRBD1 (6 bases). The V gene lost 4 bases and the J gene lost 4 bases, with 13 bases spanning the gap. Per germline, CDR1 SQVTM and CDR2 ANQGSEA. This CDR3 spans 13 amino acids. The CDR3 DNA is TGCAGCGTTGCGGGGGGGCGCGGCTATGGCTACACCTTC. Translated: CSVAGGRGYGYTF.

The V and J genes are TRBV6-5 and TRBJ2-3; D not certain. Germline V gene sequence: CDR1 MNHEY, CDR2 SVGAGI. This CDR3 comprises 14 residues. With 2 bases removed from V and 4 bases from J, the gap between germline ends came to 10 bases. CDR3 coding DNA: TGTGCCAGCAGTTACCGAGGTTTCTCAGATACGCAGTATTTT. Protein sequence: CASSYRGFSDTQYF.

This chain uses TRBV5-6 with TRBJ2-7, with a weak D call TRBD2 (6 bases). Trimming removed 3 bases at V and 5 bases at J, with 9 bases between. Germline V gene data show CDR1 as SGHDT and CDR2 as YYEEEE. This CDR3 comprises 12 residues. CDR3: CASSWEANEQYF. Here the CDR3 DNA reads TGTGCCAGCAGCTGGGAGGCGAACGAGCAGTACTTC.